Sequencing of this T cell receptor beta chain was carried out in a study of sequential checkpoint blockade in melanoma (dated by TCRdb to between 2018 and 2020). Notes on the research overall: Patients were assigned by 1:1 randomization to either first-line nivolumab followed by ipilimumab (arm A) or ipilimumab followed by nivolumab (arm B). Maintenance nivolumab was given following each of the two trial sequences. On the study overall, not on this receptor specifically: Larger, independent patient cohorts are needed to validate the response-prediction model that combines TCR metrics and mutation burden.

The treatment or condition label of this sample denotes: randomized to nivolumab then ipilimumab (arm A) or the reverse (arm B). Prior DNA-damaging chemotherapy had not been received by any trial patient. Thawed PBMCs were sorted on a FACS Aria II flow cytometer to isolate live CD3+CD8+ cells negative for CD19 and CD56. The samples were obtained from melanoma patients enrolled in CheckMate 064, an open-label, randomized phase II trial testing sequential checkpoint blockade. Peripheral blood mononuclear cells were collected by leukapheresis, purified using Ficoll-Paque, and frozen in human serum containing approximately 9.8% DMSO. Immediately after sorting, the purity of the sorted blood CD3+CD8+ cells was confirmed to be >98%, and DNA was then extracted. The immunoSEQ Assay was used to immunosequence TCRbeta CDR3 regions from genomic DNA. Before high-throughput sequencing, genomic DNA was amplified using bias-controlled multiplex PCR. In the paper's pipeline: To quantify the absolute abundance of each unique TCRbeta CDR3 region, the sequences were collapsed and filtered. Clonality, defined as 1 minus Pielou's evenness, was calculated using only productive rearrangements. A previously published method was used to identify clones whose frequencies were significantly greater in on-treatment samples than in baseline samples. As stored in TCRdb, this immuneACCESS dataset retains in-frame rearrangements with V and J assigned. A fraction of the clones does not appear; measured against another copy, unresolved V genes explain less than half of the discrepancy, and the remainder lacks a known reason. D and trimming were read from the DNA, whereas the V and J calls and clone size are those reported in that table. The table for this sample lists fewer than 50,000 clones; approximately 91% of them were counted only once. Clones ranked in the top ten supply over 10% of the sample.

On this clone itself: Its antigen is still unknown. Base-call qualities are not available, and no considerably larger clone is one nucleotide away.

V gives up 0 bases and J gives up 9 bases, and the segment between their germline ends measures 11 bases. The CDR3 measures 13 amino acids from cysteine to phenylalanine. Only the CDR3 DNA is retained, 39 bases long and in frame from the first base. CDR1 and CDR2, per the germline V gene, are MNHEY and SVGAGI. The sample in question was CD8+ T cells sorted from blood (inferred from file names), obtained from a patient given nivolumab and ipilimumab in sequence. This TCR was sampled from a human donor with melanoma. The sequence links TRBV6-5 to TRBJ2-5, with a tentative D gene TRBD2 over 6 matching bases. The nucleotides are TGTGCCAGCAGTTACTCTAGCGAGCGGGCCCAGTACTTC. It translates to CASSYSSERAQYF.